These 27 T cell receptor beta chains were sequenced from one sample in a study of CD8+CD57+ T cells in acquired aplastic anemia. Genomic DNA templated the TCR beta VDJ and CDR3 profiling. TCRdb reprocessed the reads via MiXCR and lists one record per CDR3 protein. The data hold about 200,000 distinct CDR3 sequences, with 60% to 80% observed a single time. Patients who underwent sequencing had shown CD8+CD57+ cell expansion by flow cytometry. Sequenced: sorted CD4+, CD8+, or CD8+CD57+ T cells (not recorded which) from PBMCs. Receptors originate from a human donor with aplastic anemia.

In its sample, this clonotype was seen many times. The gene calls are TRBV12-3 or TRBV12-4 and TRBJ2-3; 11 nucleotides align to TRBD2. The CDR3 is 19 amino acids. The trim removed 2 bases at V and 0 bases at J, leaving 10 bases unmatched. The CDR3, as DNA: TGTGCCAGCAGTTTAACGGCTAGCGGGGGGTCCTCTAGCACAGATACGCAGTATTTT. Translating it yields CASSLTASGGSSSTDTQYF.

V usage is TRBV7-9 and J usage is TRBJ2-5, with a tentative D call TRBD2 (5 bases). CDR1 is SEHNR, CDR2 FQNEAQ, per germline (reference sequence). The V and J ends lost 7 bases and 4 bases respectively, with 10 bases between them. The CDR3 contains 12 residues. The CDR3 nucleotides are TGTGCCAGCATGAGGGATGCAGAGACCCAGTACTTC. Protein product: CASMRDAETQYF.

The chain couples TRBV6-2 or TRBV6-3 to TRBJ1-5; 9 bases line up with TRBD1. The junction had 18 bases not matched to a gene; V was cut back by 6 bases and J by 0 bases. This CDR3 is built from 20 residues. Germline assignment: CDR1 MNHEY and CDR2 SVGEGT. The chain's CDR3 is CASRKEWTGDRRNSNQPQHF. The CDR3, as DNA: TGTGCCAGCAGGAAAGAATGGACAGGGGACAGGCGGAATAGCAATCAGCCCCAGCATTTT.

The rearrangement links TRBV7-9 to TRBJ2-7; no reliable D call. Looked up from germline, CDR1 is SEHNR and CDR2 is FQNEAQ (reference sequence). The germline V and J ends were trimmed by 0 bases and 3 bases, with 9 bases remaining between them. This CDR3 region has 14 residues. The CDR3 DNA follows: TGTGCCAGCAGCTTAGCCCTTGCCATCTACGAGCAGTACTTC. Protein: CASSLALAIYEQYF. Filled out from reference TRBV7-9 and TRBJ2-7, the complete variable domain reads DTGVSQNPRHKITKRGQNVTFRCDPISEHNRLYWYRQTLGQGPEFLTYFQNEAQLEKSRLLSDRFSAERPKGSFSTLEIQRTEQGDSAMYLCASSLALAIYEQYFGPGTRLTVT.

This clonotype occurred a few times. CDR3 region: CASSSQPGKSNEQFF. The CDR3 DNA reads TGTGCCAGCAGCTCCCAGCCGGGGAAATCCAATGAGCAGTTCTTC. The rearrangement joins TRBV7-6 to TRBJ2-1, with D perhaps matching TRBD2 (5 bases). This CDR3 comprises 15 residues. CDR1 SGHVS and CDR2 FNYEAQ come from the germline V gene. The ends were cut back, 4 bases at V and 6 bases at J, with 16 bases in the middle.

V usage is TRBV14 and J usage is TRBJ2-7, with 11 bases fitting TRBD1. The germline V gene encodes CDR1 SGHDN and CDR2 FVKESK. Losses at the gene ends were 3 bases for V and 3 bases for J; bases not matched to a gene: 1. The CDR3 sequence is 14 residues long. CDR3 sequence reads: CASSHGTGGYEQYF. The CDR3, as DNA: TGTGCCAGCAGCCACGGGACAGGGGGCTACGAGCAGTACTTC.

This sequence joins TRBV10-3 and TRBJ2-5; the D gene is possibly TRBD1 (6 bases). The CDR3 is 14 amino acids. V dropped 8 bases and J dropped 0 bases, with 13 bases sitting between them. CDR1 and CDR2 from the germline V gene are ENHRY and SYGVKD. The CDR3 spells CAIGWDNDQETQYF. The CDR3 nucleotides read TGTGCCATCGGGTGGGACAACGACCAAGAGACCCAGTACTTC.

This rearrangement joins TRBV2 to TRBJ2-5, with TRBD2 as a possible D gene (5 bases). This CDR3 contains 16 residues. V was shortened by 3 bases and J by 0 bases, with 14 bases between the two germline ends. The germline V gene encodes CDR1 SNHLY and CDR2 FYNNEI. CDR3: CASSDEGIRYQETQYF. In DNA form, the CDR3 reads TGTGCCAGCAGTGATGAGGGAATTCGGTACCAAGAGACCCAGTACTTC.

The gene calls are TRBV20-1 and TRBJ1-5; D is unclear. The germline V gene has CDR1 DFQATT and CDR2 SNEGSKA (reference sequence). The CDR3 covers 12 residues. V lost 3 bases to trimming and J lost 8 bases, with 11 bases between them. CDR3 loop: CSASVPREPQHF. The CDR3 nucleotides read TGCAGTGCTAGCGTTCCCCGGGAGCCCCAGCATTTT.

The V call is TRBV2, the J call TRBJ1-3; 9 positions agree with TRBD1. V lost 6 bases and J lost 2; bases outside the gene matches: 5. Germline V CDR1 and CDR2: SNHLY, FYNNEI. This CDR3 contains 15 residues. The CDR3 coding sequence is TGTGCCAGCAGATGGGACAGGGCCCCTGGAAACACCATATATTTT. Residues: CASRWDRAPGNTIYF.

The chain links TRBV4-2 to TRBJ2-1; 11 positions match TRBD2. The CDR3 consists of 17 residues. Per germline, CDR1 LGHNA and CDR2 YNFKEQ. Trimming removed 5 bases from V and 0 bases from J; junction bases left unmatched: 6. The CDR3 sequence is CASSVGTSGPSYNEQFF. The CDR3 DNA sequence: TGTGCCAGCAGCGTCGGGACTAGCGGCCCCTCCTACAATGAGCAGTTCTTC.

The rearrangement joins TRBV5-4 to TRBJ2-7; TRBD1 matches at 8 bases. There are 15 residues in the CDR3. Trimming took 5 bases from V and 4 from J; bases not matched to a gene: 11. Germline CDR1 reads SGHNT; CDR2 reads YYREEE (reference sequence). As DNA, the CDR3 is TGTGCCAGCAGTTTACTCCAGGGGGCGCGTTACGAGCAGTACTTC. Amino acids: CASSLLQGARYEQYF.

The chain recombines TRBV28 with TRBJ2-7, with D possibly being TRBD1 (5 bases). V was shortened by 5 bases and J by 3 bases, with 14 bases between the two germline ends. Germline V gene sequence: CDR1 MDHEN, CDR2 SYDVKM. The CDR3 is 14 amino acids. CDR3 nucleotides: TGTGCCAGCAGTCGGATGGGGCAGGGCTACGAGCAGTACTTC. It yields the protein CASSRMGQGYEQYF.

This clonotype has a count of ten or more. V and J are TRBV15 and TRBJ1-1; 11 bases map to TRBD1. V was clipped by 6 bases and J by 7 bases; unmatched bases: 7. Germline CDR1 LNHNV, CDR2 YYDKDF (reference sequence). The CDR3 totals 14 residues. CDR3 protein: CATRQDRGPGEAFF. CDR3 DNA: TGTGCCACCAGACAGGACAGGGGGCCTGGTGAAGCTTTCTTT.

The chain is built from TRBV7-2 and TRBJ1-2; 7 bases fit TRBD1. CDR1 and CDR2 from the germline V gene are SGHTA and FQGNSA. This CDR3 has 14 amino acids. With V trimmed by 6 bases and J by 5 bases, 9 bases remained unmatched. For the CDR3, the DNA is TGTGCCAGCAGTAGGACAGGATCAAGGTATGGCTACACCTTC. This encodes CASSRTGSRYGYTF. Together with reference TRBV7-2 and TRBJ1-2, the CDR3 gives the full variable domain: GAGVSQSPSNKVTEKGKDVELRCDPISGHTALYWYRQSLGQGLEFLIYFQGNSAPDKSGLPSDRFSAERTGGSVSTLTIQRTQQEDSAVYLCASSRTGSRYGYTFGSGTRLTVV.

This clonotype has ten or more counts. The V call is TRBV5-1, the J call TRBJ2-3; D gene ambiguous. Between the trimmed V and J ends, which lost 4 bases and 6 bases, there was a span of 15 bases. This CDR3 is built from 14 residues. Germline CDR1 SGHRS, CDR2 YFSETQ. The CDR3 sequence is CASSPTHLRDTQYF. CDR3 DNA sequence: TGCGCCAGCAGCCCTACACACCTCAGGGATACGCAGTATTTT.

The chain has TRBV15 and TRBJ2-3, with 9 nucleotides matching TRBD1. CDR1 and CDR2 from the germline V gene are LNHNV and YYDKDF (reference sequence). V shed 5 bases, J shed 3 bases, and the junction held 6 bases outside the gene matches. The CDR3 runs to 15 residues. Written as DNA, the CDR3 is TGTGCCACCAGCGGCGGGACAGGGTGGACAGATACGCAGTATTTT. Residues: CATSGGTGWTDTQYF.

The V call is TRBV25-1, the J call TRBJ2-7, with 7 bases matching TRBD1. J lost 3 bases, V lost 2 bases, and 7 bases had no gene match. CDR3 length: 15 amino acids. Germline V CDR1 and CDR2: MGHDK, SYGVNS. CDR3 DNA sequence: TGTGCCAGCAGTGAACGACAGGGAGCGGACTACGAGCAGTACTTC. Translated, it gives CASSERQGADYEQYF.

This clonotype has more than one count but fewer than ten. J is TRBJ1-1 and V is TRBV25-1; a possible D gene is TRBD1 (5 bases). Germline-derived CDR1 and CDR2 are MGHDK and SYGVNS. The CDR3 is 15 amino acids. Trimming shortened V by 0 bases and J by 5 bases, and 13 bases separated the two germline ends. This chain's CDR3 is CASSEYRAKRTEAFF. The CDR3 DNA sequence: TGTGCCAGCAGTGAATACAGGGCCAAAAGAACTGAAGCTTTCTTT.

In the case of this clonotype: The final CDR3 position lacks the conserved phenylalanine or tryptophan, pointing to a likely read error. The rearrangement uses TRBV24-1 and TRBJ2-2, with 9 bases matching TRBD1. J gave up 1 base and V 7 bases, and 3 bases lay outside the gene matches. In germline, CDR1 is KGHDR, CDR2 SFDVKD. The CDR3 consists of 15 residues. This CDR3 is CATRAGQGNTGELFS. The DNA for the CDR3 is TGTGCCACCAGGGCGGGACAGGGGAACACCGGGGAGCTGTTTTCT.

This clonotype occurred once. The CDR3 DNA follows: TGTGCCAGTAGTTCAACAGGGGCCTTGGTCTACGAGCAGTACTTC. Translating gives CASSSTGALVYEQYF. This sequence joins TRBV19 and TRBJ2-1; 7 bases are a match to TRBD1. Matching the DNA end better, TRBJ2-7 makes the J call doubtful. The CDR3 contains 15 residues. Germline CDR1 LNHDA, CDR2 SQIVND (reference sequence).

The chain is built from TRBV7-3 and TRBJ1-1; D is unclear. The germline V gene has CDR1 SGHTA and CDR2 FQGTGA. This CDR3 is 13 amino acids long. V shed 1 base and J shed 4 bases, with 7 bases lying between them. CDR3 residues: CASSLNEITEAFF. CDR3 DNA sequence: TGTGCCAGCAGCTTAAACGAGATCACTGAAGCTTTCTTT.

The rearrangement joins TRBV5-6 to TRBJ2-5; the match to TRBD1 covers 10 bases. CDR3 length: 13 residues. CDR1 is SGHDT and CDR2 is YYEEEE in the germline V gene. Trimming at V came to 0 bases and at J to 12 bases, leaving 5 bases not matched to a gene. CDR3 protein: CASSLGGTGVKYF. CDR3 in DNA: TGTGCCAGCAGCTTGGGGGGGACAGGGGTTAAGTACTTC.

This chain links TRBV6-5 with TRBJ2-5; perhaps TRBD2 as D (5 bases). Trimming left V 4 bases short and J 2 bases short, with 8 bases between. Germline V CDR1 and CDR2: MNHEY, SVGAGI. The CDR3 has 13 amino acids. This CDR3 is CASSWGDQETQYF. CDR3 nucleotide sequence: TGTGCCAGCAGTTGGGGAGATCAAGAGACCCAGTACTTC.

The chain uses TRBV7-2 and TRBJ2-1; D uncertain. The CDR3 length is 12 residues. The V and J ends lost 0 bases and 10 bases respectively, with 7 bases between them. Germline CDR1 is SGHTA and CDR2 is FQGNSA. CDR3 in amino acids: CASSLAPGEQFF. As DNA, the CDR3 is TGTGCCAGCAGCTTAGCCCCGGGCGAGCAGTTCTTC.

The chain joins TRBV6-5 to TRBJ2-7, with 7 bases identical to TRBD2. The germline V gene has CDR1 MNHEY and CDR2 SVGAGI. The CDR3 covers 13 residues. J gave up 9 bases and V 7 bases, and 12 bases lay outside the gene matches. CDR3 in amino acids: CASTEEWGGGQYF. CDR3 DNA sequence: TGTGCCAGCACAGAAGAGTGGGGGGGAGGGCAGTACTTC.

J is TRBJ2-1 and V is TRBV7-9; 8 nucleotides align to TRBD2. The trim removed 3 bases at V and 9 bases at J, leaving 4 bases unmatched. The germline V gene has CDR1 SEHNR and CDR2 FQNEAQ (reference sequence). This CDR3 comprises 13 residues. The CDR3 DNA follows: TGTGCCAGCAGCTTTCACGGGAGGGCTGAGCAGTTCTTC. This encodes CASSFHGRAEQFF. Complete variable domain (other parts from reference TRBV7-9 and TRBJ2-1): DTGVSQNPRHKITKRGQNVTFRCDPISEHNRLYWYRQTLGQGPEFLTYFQNEAQLEKSRLLSDRFSAERPKGSFSTLEIQRTEQGDSAMYLCASSFHGRAEQFFGPGTRLTVL.